This T cell receptor (beta chain) was captured in a study of cytomegalovirus exposure and HLA in healthy donors. Regarding this clone: Other DNA sequences in the same sample also yield this CDR3.

This CDR3 spans 17 amino acids. V dropped 1 base and J dropped 7; count of bases not matched to a gene: 11. Germline-derived CDR1 and CDR2 are SEHNR and FQNEAQ (reference sequence). The PCR used 60 Vbeta and 13 Jbeta primers. The repertoire was sequenced with immunoSEQ multiplex PCR; TCRdb's copy has only in-frame clones and lacks some. In the table there are roughly 110,000 clones, 70% to 85% of which are singletons. This TCR came from a male donor in good health and CMV-seronegative. V usage is TRBV7-9 and J usage is TRBJ1-5; 9 bases match TRBD1. Sequencing was done on a sample of PBMCs. CDR3 nucleotide sequence: TGTGCCAGCAGCTTAGAGGGTAGGACAGGGGTAGGCCAGCCCCAGCATTTT. Protein: CASSLEGRTGVGQPQHF.